Following are 6 T cell receptor beta chains from one sample sequenced in a study of blood T cell repertoires in COVID-19. Libraries were prepared by immunoSEQ multiplex PCR; TCRdb keeps only in-frame clonotypes and omits some of them. Among about 150,000 clones listed, approximately 83% were seen once. Input material: peripheral blood. These receptors were taken from a woman between 55 and 75 years old with acute or convalescent COVID-19.

This clone was seen a handful of times. This chain connects TRBV7-3 to TRBJ1-2; D is undetermined. This CDR3 region has 13 residues. CDR1 is SGHTA, CDR2 FQGTGA, per germline. Trimming pared 1 base from V and 8 bases from J, leaving 11 bases between. The CDR3 nucleotides are TGTGCCAGCAGCTTAAATCCGGGAGTGGGCTACACCTTC. Protein: CASSLNPGVGYTF. The variable domain in full, with the rest retrieved from reference TRBV7-3 and TRBJ1-2, is GAGVSQTPSNKVTEKGKYVELRCDPISGHTALYWYRQSLGQGPEFLIYFQGTGAADDSGLPNDRFFAVRPEGSVSTLKIQRTERGDSAVYLCASSLNPGVGYTFGSGTRLTVV.

V is TRBV20-1 and J is TRBJ1-5; D remains ambiguous. V was pared by 3 bases and J by 2 bases, with 20 bases between. Germline assignment: CDR1 DFQATT and CDR2 SNEGSKA (reference sequence). The CDR3 has 17 amino acids. This CDR3 is CSASNGPWGGRNQPQHF. The DNA for the CDR3 is TGCAGTGCTAGTAACGGCCCTTGGGGAGGGCGCAATCAGCCCCAGCATTTT.

This clone was counted a single time. The rearrangement links TRBV4-2 to TRBJ2-3; 10 nucleotides agree with TRBD2. Looked up from germline, CDR1 is LGHNA and CDR2 is YNFKEQ. Germline trimming cut 1 base from V and 3 bases from J; bases unmatched to any gene: 4. The CDR3 is made up of 16 amino acids. The DNA for the CDR3 is TGTGCCAGCAGCCAAGGGGGAGCGGGGGGGACAGATACGCAGTATTTT. This codes for CASSQGGAGGTDTQYF.

This clone has more than one count but fewer than ten. The chain joins TRBV3-1 (or the pseudogene TRBV3-2) to TRBJ2-3, with 9 bases fitting TRBD2. J was trimmed by 9 bases and V by 7 bases; bases with no gene match: 17. The CDR3 extends over 16 amino acids. Per germline, CDR1 LGHDT and CDR2 YNNKEL (reference sequence). The CDR3 DNA sequence: TGTGCCAGCACTGCCCGAGGGGGCGGGGGGGCGTACACGCAGTATTTT. Its protein is CASTARGGGGAYTQYF.

This clone turned up a few times. This chain links TRBV28 with TRBJ2-7; D unclear. Germline CDR1 reads MDHEN; CDR2 reads SYDVKM. The CDR3 has 11 amino acids. V dropped 8 bases and J dropped 7 bases, with 12 bases sitting between them. CDR3 DNA: TGTGCCAGCGCTACGACTCGGGAGCAGTACGTC. Translated, it gives CASATTREQYV.

V is TRBV6-5 and J is TRBJ1-5; 9 bases match TRBD1. This CDR3 has 14 amino acids. The germline gives CDR1 MNHEY, CDR2 SVGAGI. Germline trimming cut 4 bases from V and 4 bases from J; bases unmatched to any gene: 2. The CDR3 nucleotides are TGTGCCAGCAGTTGGGGACAGGGTAATCAGCCCCAGCATTTT. Translating it yields CASSWGQGNQPQHF.